This is a list of T cell receptor beta chains from one sample in a study of shared clonotypes between healthy human individuals. This table comes from immunoSEQ multiplex PCR, and its TCRdb copy is limited to in-frame clones, with some not included. The sample has some 2,000,000 clones, over 85% seen once; the top ten hold 0.9% to 1.4%. Sequencing input: naive CD8+ T cells sorted from blood. These TCRs come from a man younger than 30 in good health. The CDR3 runs from the conserved cysteine through the conserved F or W. D genes are given only for firm matches.

TRBJ2-7	TRBV11-2	TRBD1	CASSFGTGDHEQYF	TGTGCCAGCAGCTTTGGGACAGGGGACCACGAGCAGTACTTC
TRBJ2-7	TRBV11-2	NA	CASSLGARVEQYF	TGTGCCAGCAGCTTAGGGGCGCGAGTCGAGCAGTACTTC
TRBJ2-7	TRBV4-1	TRBD1	CASGRTGDEQYF	TGCGCCAGCGGAAGAACAGGGGACGAGCAGTACTTC
TRBJ2-4	TRBV6-5	NA	CASSLGNIQYF	TGTGCCAGCAGTTTAGGAAACATTCAGTACTTC
TRBJ2-7	TRBV19	NA	CASRYGDGYEQYF	TGTGCCAGTAGATATGGGGACGGCTACGAGCAGTACTTC
TRBJ2-7	TRBV19	TRBD2	CASSPRGLAGVYEQYF	TGTGCCAGTAGTCCACGGGGACTAGCGGGAGTTTACGAGCAGTACTTC
TRBJ1-1	TRBV19	NA	CASSTPKLGTEAFF	TGTGCCAGTAGTACTCCAAAGTTAGGCACTGAAGCTTTCTTT
TRBJ2-7	TRBV10-3	TRBD1	CASRDSSYEQYF	TGTGCCAGCCGGGACAGCTCCTACGAGCAGTACTTC
TRBJ2-7	TRBV30	TRBD1	CASQGIEQYF	TGTGCCTCACAGGGGATCGAGCAGTACTTC
TRBJ2-1	TRBV30	TRBD1	CAWSSDRGQSNEQFF	TGTGCCTGGAGTTCAGACAGGGGACAATCCAATGAGCAGTTCTTC
TRBJ2-5	TRBV5-6	NA	CASSLDGETQYF	TGTGCCAGCAGCTTGGATGGCGAGACCCAGTACTTC
TRBJ1-1	TRBV29-1	NA	CSYRQMNTEAFF	TGCAGCTATCGACAGATGAACACTGAAGCTTTCTTT
TRBJ1-3	TRBV7-9	NA	CASSPDGGNTIYF	TGTGCCAGCAGCCCGGACGGTGGAAACACCATATATTTT
TRBJ2-5	TRBV19	NA	CASLREPGETQYF	TGTGCCAGTCTTCGAGAGCCCGGGGAGACCCAGTACTTC
TRBJ2-7	TRBV7-9	NA	CASSPRTHPEQYF	TGTGCCAGCAGCCCTCGGACCCACCCCGAGCAGTACTTC
TRBJ1-2	TRBV21-1	NA	CASSQEGGGSGGYTF	TGTGCCAGCAGTCAAGAGGGAGGGGGATCGGGCGGCTACACCTTC
TRBJ2-3	TRBV6-5	NA	CASTPLPPTDTQYF	TGTGCCAGCACCCCCCTACCTCCCACAGATACGCAGTATTTT
TRBJ2-7	TRBV28	TRBD2	CASSLSGLAGASYEQYF	TGTGCCAGCAGTTTATCGGGACTAGCGGGGGCGTCTTACGAGCAGTACTTC